One sample yielded the 2 T cell receptor beta chains listed below, sequenced in a study of STAT5B mutations in CD4+ large granular lymphocyte leukemia. Clones were read by immunoSEQ multiplex PCR, and TCRdb kept only the in-frame ones, dropping some. The data hold nearly 30,000 clones, with approximately 79% observed a single time. The source material was CD4+ T cells from blood buffy coats. These receptor sequences come from a human donor in good health.

The chain uses TRBV10-3 and TRBJ2-3; TRBD2 aligns across 10 bases. This CDR3 has 16 amino acids. Germline V gives CDR1 ENHRY, CDR2 SYGVKD. J gave up 0 bases and V 4 bases, and 4 bases lay outside the gene matches. The CDR3 spells CAISGSGGVSTDTQYF. The CDR3, as DNA: TGTGCCATCAGTGGGAGCGGGGGGGTCAGCACAGATACGCAGTATTTT.

The V and J genes are TRBV4-2 and TRBJ2-4, with TRBD2 matching 8 bases. The V gene's germline CDR1 is LGHNA and CDR2 YNFKEQ. Trimming cost V 4 bases and J 7 bases; bases outside gene matches: 12. The CDR3 covers 16 residues. As DNA, the CDR3 is TGTGCCAGCAGCCCTCCGGGAGGGGCGGGTGTGAACATTCAGTACTTC. It codes for CASSPPGGAGVNIQYF.